This T cell receptor beta chain is from a study of technical replicates of blood from several donors. Germline V gene data show CDR1 as LNHDA and CDR2 as SQIVND (reference sequence). The germline V and J ends were trimmed by 8 bases and 4 bases, with 19 bases remaining between them. This CDR3 has 15 amino acids. Libraries were prepared by immunoSEQ multiplex PCR; TCRdb keeps only in-frame clonotypes and omits some of them. Seen here are around 60,000 clones, approximately 92% observed once, and the top ten hold 3.5% to 5%. In this sample, this clone turned up once. This receptor was taken from a human donor in good health. Some clones in this sample may be carry-over from other donors' samples. Sequencing used PBMCs. This chain connects TRBV19 to TRBJ2-3; D gene ambiguous. CDR3 sequence reads: CASLKEPKGADTQYF. DNA of the CDR3: TGTGCCAGTCTAAAGGAACCGAAAGGAGCAGATACGCAGTATTTT.